This passage covers 19 T cell receptor beta chains from one sample sequenced in a study of Graves' ophthalmopathy and Graves' hyperthyroidism. TCR beta CDR3 amplification used RNA transcripts. First-round RT-PCR with HTBI primers preceded a second-round multiplex PCR. TCRdb re-called the multiplex PCR reads through MiXCR, storing one row per CDR3 protein. The profile shows over 500,000 distinct CDR3 sequences, 22% of them singletons. Sequencing used peripheral blood. The receptors derive from a woman between 18 and 30 years old with stable Graves' hyperthyroidism. Some clones in this sample may be carry-over from other donors' samples.

This clonotype was counted ten times or more. The chain combines TRBV20-1 with TRBJ2-7; 7 bases align to TRBD1. This CDR3 spans 13 amino acids. V shed 6 bases and J 6 bases; nucleotides not matched to a gene: 11. Looked up from germline, CDR1 is DFQATT and CDR2 is SNEGSKA (reference sequence). The CDR3 is CSAVTGVLSEQYF. The CDR3 DNA sequence: TGCAGTGCCGTCACAGGGGTGTTGAGCGAGCAGTACTTC.

The chain is built from TRBV12-3 or TRBV12-4 and TRBJ1-1, with 8 bases identical to TRBD1. The junction had 8 bases not matched to a gene; V was cut back by 6 bases and J by 5 bases. CDR3 length: 14 residues. CDR3 loop: CASSSNQGATEAFF. Here the CDR3 DNA reads TGTGCCAGCAGCTCCAACCAGGGGGCAACTGAAGCTTTCTTT.

This clonotype was recorded at least ten times. The chain recombines TRBV28 with TRBJ2-5; the match to TRBD1 covers 7 bases. V gave up 5 bases and J gave up 4 bases; unmatched junction bases: 19. Per germline, CDR1 MDHEN and CDR2 SYDVKM. The CDR3 has 18 residues. DNA for the CDR3: TGTGCCAGCAGTCGGGGCACAGGGGTGGGTTCATATGGAGAGACCCAGTACTTC. Translating gives CASSRGTGVGSYGETQYF.

This clonotype was recorded a few times. This chain links TRBV9 with TRBJ2-2; no clear D gene. Trimming took 3 bases from V and 1 from J, leaving 10 bases between them. Germline CDR1 reads SGDLS; CDR2 reads YYNGEE. The CDR3 covers 15 residues. The CDR3: CASSAFGKNTGELFF. Here the CDR3 DNA reads TGTGCCAGCAGCGCATTTGGCAAGAACACCGGGGAGCTGTTTTTT.

V is TRBV18 and J is TRBJ2-7, with 10 bases fitting TRBD2. Germline trimming cut 0 bases from V and 5 bases from J; bases unmatched to any gene: 7. This CDR3 has 16 amino acids. The germline gives CDR1 KGHSH, CDR2 LQKENI. The CDR3 spells CASSPPLASGSHEQYF. The CDR3, as DNA: TGTGCCAGCTCACCACCGTTGGCTAGCGGGAGCCACGAGCAGTACTTC.

The chain links TRBV20-1 to TRBJ1-1, with 7 bases aligning to TRBD1. Germline CDR1 DFQATT, CDR2 SNEGSKA (reference sequence). The V and J ends lost 0 bases and 7 bases, in that order; junction bases with no gene match: 5. This CDR3 has 13 residues. CDR3 in amino acids: CSARDGSGGEAFF. CDR3 nucleotide sequence: TGCAGTGCTAGAGATGGTTCAGGGGGTGAAGCTTTCTTT.

Notes on this clonotype: At one boundary the junction diverges from the germline segment, which might be a read error. CDR3 bases: TGTGCCACCAGCAGATACCCGTCCTACGATCAGTACTTC. Translation gives CATSRYPSYDQYF. The J gene is TRBJ2-7, the V gene TRBV15; D not resolved. Germline-derived CDR1 and CDR2 are LNHNV and YYDKDF (reference sequence). CDR3 length equals 13 residues.

This clonotype was seen repeatedly, ten times or more. The V and J genes are TRBV27 and TRBJ1-6; 9 nucleotides match TRBD1. This CDR3 region has 15 residues. In germline, CDR1 is MNHEY, CDR2 SMNVEV (reference sequence). The trim removed 3 bases at V and 8 bases at J, leaving 5 bases unmatched. CDR3 amino acids: CASSFSGTGHSPLHF. The DNA of the CDR3 is TGTGCCAGCAGTTTCTCGGGGACAGGGCATTCACCCCTCCACTTT.

This clonotype showed up many times. The CDR3 spells CASQNSGVSYEQYF. CDR3 bases: TGTGCCAGCCAAAACTCGGGGGTCTCCTACGAGCAGTACTTC. The chain links TRBV11-2 to TRBJ2-7; D might be TRBD2 (6 bases). The germline V and J ends were trimmed by 8 bases and 0 bases, with 14 bases remaining between them. The CDR3 runs to 14 residues. CDR1 is SGHAT, CDR2 FQNNGV, per germline.

The table lists this clonotype with many counts. The CDR3 here is CASSFMGQGRYEQYF. CDR3 bases: TGTGCCAGCAGCTTTATGGGACAGGGCCGATACGAGCAGTACTTC. V usage is TRBV7-2 and J usage is TRBJ2-7; TRBD1 aligns across 9 bases. This CDR3 is 15 amino acids long. The V gene end was trimmed by 3 bases and the J gene end by 4 bases; junction bases not matched to a gene: 7. CDR1 is SGHTA, CDR2 FQGNSA, per germline.

This sequence joins TRBV18 and TRBJ1-1, with TRBD1 identical over 9 bases. This CDR3 contains 16 residues. The ends lost 4 bases at V and 0 bases at J; junction bases unmatched: 6. Germline values: CDR1 KGHSH, CDR2 LQKENI. The CDR3: CASSLGTGLMNTEAFF. The CDR3, as DNA: TGTGCCAGCTCACTGGGGACAGGGCTTATGAACACTGAAGCTTTCTTT.

This clonotype was recorded at least ten times. This chain joins TRBV6-1 and TRBJ2-7, with a possible D match to TRBD1 (6 bases). Germline CDR1 is MNHNS and CDR2 is SASEGT. This CDR3 has 15 amino acids. V was trimmed by 2 bases and J by 4 bases, leaving 15 bases between them. The CDR3 nucleotides are TGTGCCAGCAGTGAATCAACAGGGCGAGGGTACGAGCAGTACTTC. Translated: CASSESTGRGYEQYF.

This clonotype was observed at least ten times. The V and J genes are TRBV6-5 and TRBJ1-2; 7 nucleotides line up with TRBD1. From germline, CDR1 is MNHEY and CDR2 SVGAGI. The CDR3 is 13 residues long. The J segment lost 4 bases and the V segment lost 4 bases, leaving 3 bases of the junction unmatched. CDR3 sequence reads: CASSFRDSYGYTF. CDR3 bases: TGTGCCAGCAGTTTCCGGGACAGCTATGGCTACACCTTC.

The chain combines TRBV12-3 or TRBV12-4 with TRBJ2-5; 9 bases line up with TRBD2. The CDR3 sequence is 17 residues long. V lost 3 bases to trimming and J lost 0 bases; unmatched junction nucleotides: 8. CDR3 region: CASSFPRTSADQETQYF. In DNA, the CDR3 is TGTGCCAGCAGTTTCCCGAGGACTAGCGCCGACCAAGAGACCCAGTACTTC.

V usage is TRBV6-5 and J usage is TRBJ1-5; TRBD1 matches at 9 bases. V gave up 4 bases and J gave up 9 bases; unmatched junction bases: 7. The CDR3 runs 14 residues. Per germline, CDR1 MNHEY and CDR2 SVGAGI. CDR3 in amino acids: CASSSTGGDPPQHF. The CDR3 DNA reads as TGTGCCAGCAGTTCTACAGGGGGCGACCCGCCCCAGCATTTT.

This clonotype was detected ten times or more. This sequence joins TRBV12-3 or TRBV12-4 and TRBJ1-5, with a possible D match to TRBD1 (5 bases). V lost 8 bases to trimming and J lost 6 bases, with 11 bases between them. CDR3 length equals 12 residues. CDR3 sequence (DNA): TGTGCCAGCCGGGACGGTCCTCAGCCCCAGCATTTT. Amino acids: CASRDGPQPQHF.

This clonotype appeared many times. The gene calls are TRBV24-1 and TRBJ2-5; 7 bases map to TRBD1. CDR3 size: 14 residues. J was trimmed by 4 bases and V by 7 bases; bases with no gene match: 8. Per germline, CDR1 KGHDR and CDR2 SFDVKD. Here the CDR3 reads CATSGTDRVETQYF. For the CDR3, the DNA is TGTGCCACCAGCGGGACAGATCGGGTAGAGACCCAGTACTTC.

This clonotype was recorded a few times. The chain combines TRBV12-3 or TRBV12-4 with TRBJ2-5, with 15 bases aligning to TRBD2. CDR3 size: 19 residues. With 3 bases clipped from V and 2 bases from J, the junction kept 10 bases outside the gene matches. DNA for the CDR3: TGTGCCAGCAGTTTCGCCCTTGGGACTAGCGGGAGGACTCAAGAGACCCAGTACTTC. Translating gives CASSFALGTSGRTQETQYF.

This clonotype was recorded many times. The chain employs TRBV5-4 and TRBJ1-3, with a possible D match to TRBD1 (5 bases). Germline CDR1 SGHNT, CDR2 YYREEE (reference sequence). V gave up 0 bases and J gave up 4 bases, with 11 bases separating them. This CDR3 contains 15 residues. In DNA, the CDR3 is TGTGCCAGCAGCTTGGAGGTTGCAGGGGGAAACACCATATATTTT. Its protein is CASSLEVAGGNTIYF.